This T cell receptor beta chain was recovered during a study of beta chain features in type 1 diabetes. This CDR3 is built from 15 residues. The germline gives CDR1 SGHTS, CDR2 YDEGEE. The V and J ends lost 4 bases and 2 bases, in that order; junction bases with no gene match: 3. This clone was seen a few times. The whole isolated RNA underwent reverse transcription, so sequencing captured expressed TCRB transcripts. Sequencing was performed with immunoSEQ multiplex PCR; in TCRdb, only in-frame clones are kept and a portion is missing. The table has 130,000 to 150,000 clones, nearly 9.5% seen once. The source material was central memory CD4+ T cells from blood. The source is a man between 18 and 29 years old in good health. J is TRBJ1-5 and V is TRBV5-8, with 10 bases identical to TRBD1. The CDR3 DNA reads TGTGCCAGCAGCCCGGGGACAGGGGGCAATCAGCCCCAGCATTTT. It translates to CASSPGTGGNQPQHF.